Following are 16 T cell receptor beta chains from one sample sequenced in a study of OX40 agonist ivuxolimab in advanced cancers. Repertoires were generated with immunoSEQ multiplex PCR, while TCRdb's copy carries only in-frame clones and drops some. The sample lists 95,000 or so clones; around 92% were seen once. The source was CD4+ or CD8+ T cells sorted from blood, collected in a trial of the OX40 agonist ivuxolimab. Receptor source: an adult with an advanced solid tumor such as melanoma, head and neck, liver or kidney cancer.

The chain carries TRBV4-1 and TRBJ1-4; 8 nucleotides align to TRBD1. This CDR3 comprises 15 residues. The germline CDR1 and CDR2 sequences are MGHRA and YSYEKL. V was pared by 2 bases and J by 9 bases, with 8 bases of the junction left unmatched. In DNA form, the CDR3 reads TGCGCCAGCAGCCAACCACAGGGGGGGAGGCAAAAACTGTTTTTT. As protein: CASSQPQGGRQKLFF.

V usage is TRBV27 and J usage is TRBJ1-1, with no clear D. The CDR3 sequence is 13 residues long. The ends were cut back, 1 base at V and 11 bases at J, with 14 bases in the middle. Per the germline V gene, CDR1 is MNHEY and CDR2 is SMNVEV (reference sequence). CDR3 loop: CASSLFRTAGAFF. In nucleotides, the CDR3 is TGTGCCAGCAGTTTATTCAGGACCGCTGGGGCTTTCTTT.

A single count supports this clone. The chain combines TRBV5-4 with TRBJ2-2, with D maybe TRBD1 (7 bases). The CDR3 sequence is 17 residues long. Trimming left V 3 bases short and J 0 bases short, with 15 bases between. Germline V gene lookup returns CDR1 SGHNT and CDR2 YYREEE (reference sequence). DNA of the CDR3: TGTGCCAGCAGCTCAGGGGGGCCATTCGCGAACACCGGGGAGCTGTTTTTT. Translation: CASSSGGPFANTGELFF.

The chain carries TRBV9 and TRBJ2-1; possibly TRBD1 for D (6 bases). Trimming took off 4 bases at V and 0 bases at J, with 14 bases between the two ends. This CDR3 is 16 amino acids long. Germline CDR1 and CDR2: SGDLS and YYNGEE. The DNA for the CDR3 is TGTGCCAGCAGCCCCTCCAGAGGGGGCTCCTACAATGAGCAGTTCTTC. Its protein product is CASSPSRGGSYNEQFF.

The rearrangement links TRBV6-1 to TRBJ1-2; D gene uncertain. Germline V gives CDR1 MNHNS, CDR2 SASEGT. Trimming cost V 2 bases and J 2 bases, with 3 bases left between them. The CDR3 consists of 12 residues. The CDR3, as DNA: TGTGCCAGCAGTGAACAGAACTATGGCTACACCTTC. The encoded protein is CASSEQNYGYTF.

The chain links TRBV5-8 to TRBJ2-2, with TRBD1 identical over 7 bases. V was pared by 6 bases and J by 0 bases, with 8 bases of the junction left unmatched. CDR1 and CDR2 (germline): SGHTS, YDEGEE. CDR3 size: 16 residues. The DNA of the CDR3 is TGTGCCAGCACCCCATTAGGGGGCTCGAACACCGGGGAGCTGTTTTTT. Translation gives CASTPLGGSNTGELFF.

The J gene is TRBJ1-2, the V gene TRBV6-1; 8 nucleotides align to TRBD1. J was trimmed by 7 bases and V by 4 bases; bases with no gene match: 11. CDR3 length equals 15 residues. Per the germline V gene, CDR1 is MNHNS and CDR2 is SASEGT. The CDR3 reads CASSVTGEGAGGYTF. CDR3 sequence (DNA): TGTGCCAGCAGTGTGACAGGGGAGGGGGCAGGTGGCTACACCTTC.

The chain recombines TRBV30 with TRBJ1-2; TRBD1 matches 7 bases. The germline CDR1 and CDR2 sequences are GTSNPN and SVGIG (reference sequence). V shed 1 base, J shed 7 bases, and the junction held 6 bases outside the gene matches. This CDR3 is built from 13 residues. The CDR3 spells CAWSATGAGGYTF. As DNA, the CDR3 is TGTGCCTGGAGTGCAACAGGGGCGGGTGGCTACACCTTC.

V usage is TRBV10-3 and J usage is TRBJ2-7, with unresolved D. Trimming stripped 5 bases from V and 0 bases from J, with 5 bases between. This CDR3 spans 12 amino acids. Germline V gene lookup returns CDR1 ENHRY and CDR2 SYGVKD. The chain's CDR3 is CAISQISYEQYF. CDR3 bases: TGTGCCATCAGTCAAATCTCCTACGAGCAGTACTTC.

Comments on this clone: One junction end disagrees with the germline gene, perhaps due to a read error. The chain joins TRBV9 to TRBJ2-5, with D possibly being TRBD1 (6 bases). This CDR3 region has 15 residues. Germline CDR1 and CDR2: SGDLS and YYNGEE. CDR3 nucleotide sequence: TGTGCCAGCAGCGTAGGGGGGCGGCAGGCAGAGGCCCAGTACTTC. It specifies CASSVGGRQAEAQYF. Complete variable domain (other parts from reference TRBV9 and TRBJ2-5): DSGVTQTPKHLITATGQRVTLRCSPRSGDLSVYWYQQSLDQGLQFLIQYYNGEERAKGNILERFSAQQFPDLHSELNLSSLELGDSALYFCASSVGGRQAEAQYFGPGTRLLVL.

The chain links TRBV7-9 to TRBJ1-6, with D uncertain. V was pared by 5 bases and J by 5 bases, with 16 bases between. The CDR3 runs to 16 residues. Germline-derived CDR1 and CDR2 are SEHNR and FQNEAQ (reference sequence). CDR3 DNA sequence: TGTGCCAGCAGCCTCTCAAGCGGCCAGAATAATTCACCCCTCCACTTT. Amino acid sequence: CASSLSSGQNNSPLHF.

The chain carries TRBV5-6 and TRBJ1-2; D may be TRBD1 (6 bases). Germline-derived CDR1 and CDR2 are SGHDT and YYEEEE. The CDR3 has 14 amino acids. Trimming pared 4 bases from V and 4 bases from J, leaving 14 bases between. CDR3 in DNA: TGTGCCAGCAGCCTCACGAGGGGGAGCTATGGCTACACCTTC. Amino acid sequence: CASSLTRGSYGYTF.

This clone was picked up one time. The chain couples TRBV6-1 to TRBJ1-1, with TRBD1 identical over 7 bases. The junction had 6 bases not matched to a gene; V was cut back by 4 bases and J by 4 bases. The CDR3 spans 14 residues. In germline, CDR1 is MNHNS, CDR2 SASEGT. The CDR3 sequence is CASSGDRAGTEAFF. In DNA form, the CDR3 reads TGTGCCAGCAGTGGAGACAGGGCTGGCACTGAAGCTTTCTTT.

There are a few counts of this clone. The CDR3 region has the DNA TGTGCCAGCAGCCCGATTAGCGGGAGCTACGAGCAGTACTTC. Its translation is CASSPISGSYEQYF. The rearrangement links TRBV7-9 to TRBJ2-7; 9 nucleotides match TRBD2. This CDR3 comprises 14 residues. The germline CDR1 and CDR2 sequences are SEHNR and FQNEAQ (reference sequence). Losses at the gene ends were 5 bases for V and 3 bases for J; bases not matched to a gene: 5. Full variable domain (rest looked up from reference TRBV7-9 and TRBJ2-7): DTGVSQNPRHKITKRGQNVTFRCDPISEHNRLYWYRQTLGQGPEFLTYFQNEAQLEKSRLLSDRFSAERPKGSFSTLEIQRTEQGDSAMYLCASSPISGSYEQYFGPGTRLTVT.

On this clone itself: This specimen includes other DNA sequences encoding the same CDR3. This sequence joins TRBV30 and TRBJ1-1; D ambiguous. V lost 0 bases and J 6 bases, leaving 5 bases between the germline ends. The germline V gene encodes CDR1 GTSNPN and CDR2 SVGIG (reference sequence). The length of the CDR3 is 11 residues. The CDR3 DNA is TGTGCCTGGAGTGTAGGGCCTGAAGCTTTCTTT. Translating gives CAWSVGPEAFF.

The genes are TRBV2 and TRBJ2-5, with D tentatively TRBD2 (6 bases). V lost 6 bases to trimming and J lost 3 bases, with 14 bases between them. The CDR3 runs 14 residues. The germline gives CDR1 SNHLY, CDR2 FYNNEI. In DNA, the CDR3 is TGTGCCAGCAGGAAGAGGACTACTGAAGAGACCCAGTACTTC. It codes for CASRKRTTEETQYF.